This TCR beta chain is from a study of T cells in localized non-small cell lung cancer. Whole-study results and caveats: Uninvolved adjacent lung showed the highest T cell clonality, exceeding tumor. Among the top 100 tumor clones, a median 57 appeared in adjacent lung. Heterogeneity stays possible, as sequencing covered only one tumor region.

Clones were read by immunoSEQ multiplex PCR, and TCRdb kept only the in-frame ones, dropping some. In the table there are around 29,000 clones, under 95% of which are singletons. For this clone: The antigen is unknown.

The CDR3 spans 15 residues. Trimming took 0 bases from V and 6 from J, leaving 13 bases between them. Germline V gives CDR1 SGHRS, CDR2 YFSETQ. The J gene is TRBJ2-4, the V gene TRBV5-1; D not certain. This specimen consisted of peripheral blood, obtained before any cancer treatment. This clonotype was sampled from a female donor over 55 with stage I lung adenocarcinoma. In nucleotides, the CDR3 is TGCGCCAGCAGCTTGGCCATTCCAAATCGAAACATTCAGTACTTC. Amino acid sequence: CASSLAIPNRNIQYF.